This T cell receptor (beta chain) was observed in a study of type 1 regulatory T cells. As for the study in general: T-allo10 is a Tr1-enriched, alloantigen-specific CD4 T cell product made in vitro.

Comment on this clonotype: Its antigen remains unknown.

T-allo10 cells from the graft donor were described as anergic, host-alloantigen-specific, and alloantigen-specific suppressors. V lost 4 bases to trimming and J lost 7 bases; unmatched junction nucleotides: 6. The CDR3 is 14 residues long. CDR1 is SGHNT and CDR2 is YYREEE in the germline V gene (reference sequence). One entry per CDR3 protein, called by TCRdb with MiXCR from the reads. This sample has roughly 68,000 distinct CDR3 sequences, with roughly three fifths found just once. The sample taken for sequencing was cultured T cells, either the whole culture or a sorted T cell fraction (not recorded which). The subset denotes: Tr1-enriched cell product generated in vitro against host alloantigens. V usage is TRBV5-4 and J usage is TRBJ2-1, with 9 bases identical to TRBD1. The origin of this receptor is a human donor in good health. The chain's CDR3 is CASSPPGQGNEQFF. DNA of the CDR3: TGTGCCAGCAGCCCTCCGGGACAGGGTAATGAGCAGTTCTTC.